The 8 T cell receptor beta chains below were found in one sample sequenced in a study of technical replicates of blood from several donors. Assay: immunoSEQ multiplex PCR; the TCRdb copy retains only in-frame clones and omits some. This table holds about 80,000 clones, roughly 97% found once. What was sequenced was T cells isolated from PBMCs. The receptors were gathered from a human donor in good health.

This clone was counted once. V usage is TRBV6-5 and J usage is TRBJ1-2; 8 bases map to TRBD1. V gave up 7 bases and J gave up 2 bases; unmatched junction bases: 9. Per germline, CDR1 MNHEY and CDR2 SVGAGI. The CDR3 contains 15 residues. CDR3: CASTTDREINYGYTF. In nucleotides, the CDR3 is TGTGCCAGCACCACGGACAGGGAGATCAACTATGGCTACACCTTC.

V and J are TRBV11-2 and TRBJ1-3; D ambiguous. V dropped 1 base and J dropped 0 bases, with 7 bases sitting between them. In germline, CDR1 is SGHAT, CDR2 FQNNGV. This CDR3 is built from 15 residues. CDR3 nucleotides: TGTGCCAGCAGCTTAGGGTATAGCTCTGGAAACACCATATATTTT. This sequence encodes CASSLGYSSGNTIYF.

The CDR3 region has the DNA TGTGCCAGCAGCGTAGTAGGGAGGGGCGAAGGCTACACCTTC. It yields the protein CASSVVGRGEGYTF. The chain has TRBV9 and TRBJ1-2, with a tentative D call TRBD1 (5 bases). Trimming removed 0 bases at V and 8 bases at J, with 14 bases between. The CDR3 runs to 14 residues. The germline V gene has CDR1 SGDLS and CDR2 YYNGEE.

The chain links TRBV9 to TRBJ2-4; 9 nucleotides match TRBD1. The trim removed 4 bases at V and 6 bases at J, leaving 29 bases unmatched. CDR3 length: 22 residues. Looked up from germline, CDR1 is SGDLS and CDR2 is YYNGEE. The CDR3 DNA sequence: TGTGCCAGCAGCCCACTCGAACTAGACAGGGGGTTAAGGTATTCTGGTCGAAACATTCAGTACTTC. Encoded protein: CASSPLELDRGLRYSGRNIQYF. Supplemented by reference TRBV9 and TRBJ2-4, the full variable domain reads DSGVTQTPKHLITATGQRVTLRCSPRSGDLSVYWYQQSLDQGLQFLIQYYNGEERAKGNILERFSAQQFPDLHSELNLSSLELGDSALYFCASSPLELDRGLRYSGRNIQYFGAGTRLSVL.

V is TRBV6-5 and J is TRBJ2-1, with D tentatively TRBD2 (5 bases). The germline gives CDR1 MNHEY, CDR2 SVGAGI. Trimming cost V 2 bases and J 0 bases, with 5 bases left between them. The CDR3 covers 14 residues. Here the CDR3 reads CASSYGSSYNEQFF. In DNA, the CDR3 is TGTGCCAGCAGTTACGGGAGCTCCTACAATGAGCAGTTCTTC.

This chain uses TRBV7-9 with TRBJ2-7, with 7 nucleotides matching TRBD2. J was trimmed by 11 bases and V by 6 bases; bases with no gene match: 7. The V gene's germline CDR1 is SEHNR and CDR2 FQNEAQ (reference sequence). This CDR3 has 11 amino acids. The CDR3 DNA reads as TGTGCCAGCAGGGGAGGGGCAGAGGAGTACTTC. This translates into CASRGGAEEYF.

The chain joins TRBV7-2 to TRBJ2-7; TRBD2 is a possible D gene (5 bases). Germline V CDR1 and CDR2: SGHTA, FQGNSA. Trimming took off 0 bases at V and 1 base at J, with 7 bases between the two ends. CDR3 length: 14 residues. The CDR3 coding sequence is TGTGCCAGCAGCTTAGCGGGAGTGTCCTACGAGCAGTACTTC. Protein: CASSLAGVSYEQYF.

The chain employs TRBV7-3 and TRBJ1-1; D remains ambiguous. Trimming took 5 bases from V and 1 from J, leaving 11 bases between them. The CDR3 is 14 residues long. Germline assignment: CDR1 SGHTA and CDR2 FQGTGA. CDR3 sequence: CASSPGGQNTEAFF. The CDR3 DNA reads TGTGCCAGCAGCCCAGGAGGGCAGAACACTGAAGCTTTCTTT.